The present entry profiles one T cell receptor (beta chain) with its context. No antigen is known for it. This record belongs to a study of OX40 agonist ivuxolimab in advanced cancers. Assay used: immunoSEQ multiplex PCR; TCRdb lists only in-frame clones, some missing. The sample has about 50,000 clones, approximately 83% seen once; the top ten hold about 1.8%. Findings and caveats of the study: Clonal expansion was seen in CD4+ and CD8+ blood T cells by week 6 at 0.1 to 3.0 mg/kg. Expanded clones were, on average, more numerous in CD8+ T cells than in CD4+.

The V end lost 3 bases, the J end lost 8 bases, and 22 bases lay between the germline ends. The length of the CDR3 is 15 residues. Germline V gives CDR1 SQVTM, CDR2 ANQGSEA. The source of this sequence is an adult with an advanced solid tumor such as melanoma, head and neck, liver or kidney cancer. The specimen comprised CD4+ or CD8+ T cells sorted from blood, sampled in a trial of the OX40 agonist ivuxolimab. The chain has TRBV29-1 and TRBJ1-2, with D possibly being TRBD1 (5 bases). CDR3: CSVEDRQTATGGYTF. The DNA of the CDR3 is TGCAGCGTTGAGGATAGACAGACTGCTACTGGAGGCTACACCTTC.